This section outlines one T cell receptor (beta chain) sequence together with its context. This receptor's antigen is unknown. Base-call qualities are not available, and no considerably larger clone is one nucleotide away. Trimmed from V: 0 bases; trimmed from J: 3 bases; junction bases lacking a gene match: 14. The CDR3 runs 19 residues from the cysteine to the phenylalanine. Of all the DNA, just the CDR3 is kept, 57 bases in frame from base 1. According to the germline V gene (reference sequence), CDR1 reads LNHNV and CDR2 reads YYDKDF. The data belong to a study of graft-versus-host responses after intestinal transplantation (dated by TCRdb to the early 2020s). Background on the whole study: Multivisceral, liver-intestinal, or isolated intestinal transplants were received by the recipients. Alloreactive clones were identified by sequencing pre-transplant mixed lymphocyte reaction products and comparing them with unstimulated pre-transplant donor and recipient T cells. Donor T cell macrochimerism was defined as a peak of at least 4% donor T cells among recipient peripheral blood mononuclear cells. The cohort enrolled some 25 intestinal transplant recipients including one retransplant, and a few patients lacking pretransplant specimens were excluded. Graft-versus-host and host-versus-graft alloreactive T cell clones were tracked in the graft, circulation and bone marrow after intestinal transplantation using bulk TCR-beta CDR3 sequencing. Rather than going through the commercial service, samples from three later patients were sequenced in-house on an Illumina MiSeq and processed with MiXCR. Every recipient was given anti-thymocyte globulin induction, then maintenance tacrolimus and steroids for two to three years. What the work shows at the level of the full study, not this receptor alone: Early after transplant, peak levels of circulating GvH clones were associated with declines in HvG clones. The conclusions were limited by the relatively low number and heterogeneity of the intestinal transplant patients. In the allografts of patients with donor T cell macrochimerism, GvH to HvG T cell clonal ratios were high. GvH clones were found in recipient bone marrow, and some of the GvH clones appeared earlier in ileal mucosa or blood, which is consistent with an intestinal mucosal origin.

The library was produced with the immunoSEQ multiplex PCR assay. For most patients, genomic DNA was isolated using the Qiagen DNeasy Blood and Tissue Kit and was shipped frozen to Adaptive Biotechnologies for TCR sequencing. For most patients, genomic DNA was subjected to high-throughput TCR-beta CDR3 sequencing by Adaptive Biotechnologies. The source study handled its data this way. Adaptive's ImmunoSEQ software was the source of the TCR sequencing data for around 20 patients, while a few other patients were processed with MiXCR and VDJtools. To correct CD4 versus CD8 sorting errors, any sequence found in both subsets at a frequency ratio below 5:1 was removed. CDR3 nucleotide sequences shared between donor and recipient were removed because the origin of such sequences could not be assigned. At least 2-fold expansion over unstimulated cells and a minimum CFSE-low frequency of 0.002% (template counts) or 0.001% (read counts) were required for clones to be classified as alloreactive. Mappable clones were those detected in sequenced pre-transplant spleen, lymph node, or MLR CFSE-low populations of the donor or recipient. The cumulative frequency of alloreactive clones was calculated as a percentage of all sequences, weighted by copy number. Entries here come from immuneACCESS through TCRdb and include only in-frame sequences with V and J called. Some clones fail to appear in such tables; in the studies checked, an unresolved V gene covers under half of the shortfall, and the cause of the remainder is unknown. The V and J calls and clone size come from that table; D and trimming were worked out from the DNA. The sample table shows under 130,000 clones, and 80% to 95% are seen once. 1% to 1.5% of the sample comes from the top ten.

Reading the label with the study, this specimen's time point is: cells obtained before transplantation from donor or recipient. CD3+CD4+ and CD3+CD8+ populations were FACS-sorted from unstimulated pre-transplant donor and recipient cells taken from spleen or lymph nodes. Recombination connected TRBV15 to TRBJ2-4; 7 junctional bases match TRBD2. This TCR came from a human donor who received an intestinal transplant. The material was unstimulated CD8+ T cells sorted from spleen or lymph node cells, obtained before intestinal transplant. The base sequence is TGTGCCACCAGCAGAGAGGATGCAGCGGGGTCGATATACAAAAACATTCAGTACTTC. Protein translation: CATSREDAAGSIYKNIQYF.